The 25 T cell receptor beta chains listed next were all sequenced from one sample in a study of cytomegalovirus exposure and HLA in healthy donors. The PCR ran on 60 Vbeta and 13 Jbeta primers. TCRdb's copy holds only in-frame clones and misses some; the assay was immunoSEQ multiplex PCR. Of about 120,000 clones in the sample, around 82% were seen once. The sequenced sample consisted of PBMCs. All receptors come from a man aged 25 to 45 in good health and CMV-seropositive.

This clone was recorded once. The V call is TRBV6-5, the J call TRBJ2-5, with D tentatively TRBD2 (5 bases). V lost 6 bases and J lost 7, with 12 bases in between. Germline V CDR1 and CDR2: MNHEY, SVGAGI. The CDR3 runs 12 residues. CDR3 DNA sequence: TGTGCCAGCAGACTAGGTCCCACGACCCAGTACTTC. It codes for CASRLGPTTQYF.

This chain connects TRBV2 to TRBJ2-1, with 10 bases that match TRBD2. This CDR3 is 14 amino acids long. Germline lookup yields CDR1 SNHLY and CDR2 FYNNEI. J gave up 9 bases and V 7 bases, and 9 bases lay outside the gene matches. The CDR3 bases are TGTGCCAGCACCCTCCTAGCGGGAGAGGTTGAGCAGTTCTTC. Translating it yields CASTLLAGEVEQFF.

V is TRBV29-1 and J is TRBJ2-3, with 14 bases fitting TRBD2. The CDR3 covers 15 residues. Trimming removed 2 bases from V and 5 bases from J; junction bases left unmatched: 3. Germline CDR1 reads SQVTM; CDR2 reads ANQGSEA. CDR3 region: CSVEIGTSGGDTQYF. The CDR3 DNA reads TGCAGCGTTGAAATAGGGACTAGCGGGGGAGATACGCAGTATTTT.

J is TRBJ2-6 and V is TRBV11-3, with 12 positions matching TRBD1. Germline V gene lookup returns CDR1 SGHNT and CDR2 YENEEA. With V trimmed by 5 bases and J by 2 bases, 13 bases remained unmatched. The CDR3 length is 20 residues. CDR3 protein: CASSPRDRGLRTPGANVLTF. In DNA form, the CDR3 reads TGTGCCAGCAGCCCCCGGGACAGGGGGCTAAGAACCCCTGGGGCCAACGTCCTGACTTTC.

The rearrangement uses TRBV7-9 and TRBJ2-6; a possible D gene is TRBD1 (6 bases). V lost 5 bases and J 0 bases, leaving 8 bases between the germline ends. The CDR3 covers 15 residues. Germline V lookup: CDR1 SEHNR, CDR2 FQNEAQ (reference sequence). The chain's CDR3 is CASSQDSSGANVLTF. In DNA form, the CDR3 reads TGTGCCAGCAGCCAGGACAGCTCTGGGGCCAACGTCCTGACTTTC.

This clone was picked up a small number of times. The same CDR3 is also encoded by other DNA sequences in this sample. The chain uses TRBV5-1 and TRBJ2-2; D remains ambiguous. Germline V lookup: CDR1 SGHRS, CDR2 YFSETQ. Trimming shortened V by 0 bases and J by 3 bases, and 6 bases separated the two germline ends. The CDR3 is 14 residues long. Written as DNA, the CDR3 is TGCGCCAGCAGCTTGGGACTCGACACCGGGGAGCTGTTTTTT. Protein sequence: CASSLGLDTGELFF.

This clone was found once. The V gene is TRBV18, the J gene TRBJ2-3, with no clear D. With 2 bases removed from V and 0 bases from J, the gap between germline ends came to 9 bases. There are 15 residues in the CDR3. Germline assignment: CDR1 KGHSH and CDR2 LQKENI. CDR3 in amino acids: CASSPMRSSTDTQYF. In DNA, the CDR3 is TGTGCCAGCTCACCAATGCGTTCTAGCACAGATACGCAGTATTTT.

This sequence joins TRBV19 and TRBJ1-1; D may be TRBD1 (5 bases). Germline V CDR1 and CDR2: LNHDA, SQIVND (reference sequence). V was trimmed by 3 bases and J by 0 bases, leaving 8 bases between them. The length of the CDR3 is 14 residues. CDR3 residues: CASSMGGLNTEAFF. The CDR3 bases are TGTGCCAGTAGTATGGGGGGGTTGAACACTGAAGCTTTCTTT.

This chain links TRBV5-1 with TRBJ1-2; D is unresolved. V dropped 3 bases and J dropped 1 base, with 7 bases sitting between them. This CDR3 comprises 13 residues. Germline V CDR1 and CDR2: SGHRS, YFSETQ. The CDR3 reads CASSSENNYGYTF. The CDR3 DNA reads as TGCGCCAGCAGCTCGGAGAATAACTATGGCTACACCTTC. Full variable domain (rest looked up from reference TRBV5-1 and TRBJ1-2): KAGVTQTPRYLIKTRGQQVTLSCSPISGHRSVSWYQQTPGQGLQFLFEYFSETQRNKGNFPGRFSGRQFSNSRSEMNVSTLELGDSALYLCASSSENNYGYTFGSGTRLTVV.

V gene TRBV7-9 combines with J gene TRBJ2-3; possibly TRBD1 for D (5 bases). The length of the CDR3 is 18 residues. The V gene lost 0 bases and the J gene lost 2 bases, with 18 bases spanning the gap. Per the germline V gene, CDR1 is SEHNR and CDR2 is FQNEAQ (reference sequence). CDR3 sequence (DNA): TGTGCCAGCAGCTTAGCATTAGATTTGGGGCTAACCACAGATACGCAGTATTTT. Residues: CASSLALDLGLTTDTQYF.

This sequence joins TRBV7-7 and TRBJ2-5, with 10 positions matching TRBD2. Germline V gene data show CDR1 as SSHAT and CDR2 as FNYEAQ (reference sequence). V was pared by 5 bases and J by 5 bases, with 5 bases of the junction left unmatched. This CDR3 has 14 residues. DNA for the CDR3: TGTGCCAGCAGCCCTAGCGGGAGTTTTGAGACCCAGTACTTC. This encodes CASSPSGSFETQYF.

J is TRBJ2-5 and V is TRBV7-3, with TRBD1 identical over 10 bases. CDR3 length equals 17 residues. Trimming removed 3 bases from V and 3 bases from J; junction bases left unmatched: 10. CDR1 and CDR2 (germline): SGHTA, FQGTGA. CDR3 protein: CASSFRRTGGGEETQYF. In DNA form, the CDR3 reads TGTGCCAGCAGCTTCCGTCGGACAGGGGGTGGGGAAGAGACCCAGTACTTC. Variable domain in full (rest from reference TRBV7-3 and TRBJ2-5): GAGVSQTPSNKVTEKGKYVELRCDPISGHTALYWYRQSLGQGPEFLIYFQGTGAADDSGLPNDRFFAVRPEGSVSTLKIQRTERGDSAVYLCASSFRRTGGGEETQYFGPGTRLLVL.

This clone has a single count. The chain joins TRBV5-4 to TRBJ1-1, with 9 bases lining up with TRBD1. The junction had 8 bases not matched to a gene; V was cut back by 4 bases and J by 1 base. CDR1 is SGHNT, CDR2 YYREEE, per germline (reference sequence). The length of the CDR3 is 16 residues. In nucleotides, the CDR3 is TGTGCCAGCAGCGACCCCGGACAGGGGACGAACACTGAAGCTTTCTTT. This translates into CASSDPGQGTNTEAFF.

The CDR3 loop reads CASSLKLGANYGYTF. CDR3 in DNA: TGTGCCAGCAGCCTTAAGTTAGGGGCTAACTATGGCTACACCTTC. The rearrangement joins TRBV7-2 to TRBJ1-2, with D tentatively TRBD1 (5 bases). Per germline, CDR1 SGHTA and CDR2 FQGNSA. Deletions cut 5 bases from V and 0 bases from J, with 13 bases between. The CDR3 extends over 15 amino acids.

This clone was recorded once. The genes are TRBV7-6 and TRBJ2-1, with 11 bases identical to TRBD2. Germline CDR1 reads SGHVS; CDR2 reads FNYEAQ. V dropped 2 bases and J dropped 10; count of bases not matched to a gene: 10. CDR3 length: 16 residues. Here the CDR3 reads CASSLYISGRAVEQFF. As DNA, the CDR3 is TGTGCCAGCAGCTTATATATTAGCGGGAGGGCCGTAGAGCAGTTCTTC.

V gene TRBV29-1 combines with J gene TRBJ1-1; D uncertain. The V gene's germline CDR1 is SQVTM and CDR2 ANQGSEA. Trimming cost V 3 bases and J 6 bases, with 8 bases left between them. The CDR3 length is 11 residues. The DNA of the CDR3 is TGCAGCGTTGACGCTGGGCCTGAAGCTTTCTTT. Amino acid sequence: CSVDAGPEAFF. Drawing the rest from reference TRBV29-1 and TRBJ1-1, the complete variable domain is SAVISQKPSRDICQRGTSLTIQCQVDSQVTMMFWYRQQPGQSLTLIATANQGSEATYESGFVIDKFPISRPNLTFSTLTVSNMSPEDSSIYLCSVDAGPEAFFGQGTRLTVV.

The chain links TRBV10-1 to TRBJ1-3; perhaps TRBD1 as D (5 bases). This CDR3 is 15 amino acids long. V was pared by 5 bases and J by 0 bases, with 11 bases between. Germline CDR1 reads WNHNN; CDR2 reads SYGVQD (reference sequence). The CDR3 sequence: CASSCRETSGNTIYF. CDR3 in DNA: TGCGCCAGCAGTTGCAGGGAAACCTCTGGAAACACCATATATTTT.

This clone has a single count. This rearrangement joins TRBV30 to TRBJ1-2; TRBD1 agrees at 9 bases. In germline, CDR1 is GTSNPN, CDR2 SVGIG (reference sequence). This CDR3 spans 14 amino acids. After removal of 1 base from V and 3 bases from J, the junction contained 3 bases not matched to a gene. The CDR3: CAWSEGQGYYGYTF. The CDR3 region has the DNA TGTGCCTGGAGTGAGGGACAGGGTTACTATGGCTACACCTTC.

V usage is TRBV9 and J usage is TRBJ2-1; D not resolved. Trimming took off 0 bases at V and 7 bases at J, with 23 bases between the two ends. This CDR3 spans 18 amino acids. Germline CDR1 and CDR2: SGDLS and YYNGEE. For the CDR3, the DNA is TGTGCCAGCAGCGTAGGGCCGTTGTTAGCCGAACCCTCAAATGAGCAGTTCTTC. It translates to CASSVGPLLAEPSNEQFF.

The chain uses TRBV9 and TRBJ2-7; 10 bases map to TRBD2. Germline trimming cut 0 bases from V and 4 bases from J; bases unmatched to any gene: 13. CDR1 and CDR2 from the germline V gene are SGDLS and YYNGEE. The CDR3 has 18 residues. CDR3: CASSVGGGAGGPGYEQYF. As DNA, the CDR3 is TGTGCCAGCAGCGTAGGTGGAGGAGCGGGAGGGCCAGGGTACGAGCAGTACTTC.

This sequence joins TRBV2 and TRBJ1-5; weak D call: TRBD1 (5 bases). Trimming stripped 5 bases from V and 9 bases from J, with 14 bases between. The CDR3 loop spans 13 amino acids. The germline gives CDR1 SNHLY, CDR2 FYNNEI. CDR3 DNA: TGTGCCAGCAGTCAGGACACCCTGAGGCCCCAGCATTTT. Encoded protein: CASSQDTLRPQHF.

The chain joins TRBV6-4 to TRBJ1-1; no clear D gene. The V gene's germline CDR1 is MRHNA and CDR2 SNTAGT. This CDR3 has 13 residues. V lost 2 bases to trimming and J lost 1 base, with 5 bases between them. The CDR3 nucleotides are TGTGCCAGCAGTGACGCAGGGAACACTGAAGCTTTCTTT. Residues: CASSDAGNTEAFF.

V usage is TRBV7-9 and J usage is TRBJ2-2; 10 positions agree with TRBD2. V was clipped by 4 bases and J by 7 bases; unmatched bases: 12. The CDR3 has 17 residues. The germline gives CDR1 SEHNR, CDR2 FQNEAQ (reference sequence). The CDR3 reads CASSSLSGRASNGELFF. The CDR3 region has the DNA TGTGCCAGCAGCTCCTTAAGCGGGAGGGCGTCGAACGGGGAGCTGTTTTTT.

This clone occurred a few times. The rearrangement joins TRBV20-1 to TRBJ2-1; a weak D match, TRBD2 (6 bases). This CDR3 is built from 10 residues. Germline assignment: CDR1 DFQATT and CDR2 SNEGSKA (reference sequence). V was cut by 5 bases and J by 13 bases, with 12 bases left in between. The CDR3 DNA is TGCAGTGCTCAGGTAGCGGTTCAGTTCTTC. It codes for CSAQVAVQFF.

The V call is TRBV30, the J call TRBJ2-1, with D possibly TRBD2 on 5 matching bases. Looked up from germline, CDR1 is GTSNPN and CDR2 is SVGIG (reference sequence). The V and J ends lost 4 bases and 6 bases respectively, with 10 bases between them. The CDR3 length is 12 residues. The CDR3 is CAWTSGINEQFF. In DNA form, the CDR3 reads TGTGCCTGGACGTCGGGGATCAATGAGCAGTTCTTC.